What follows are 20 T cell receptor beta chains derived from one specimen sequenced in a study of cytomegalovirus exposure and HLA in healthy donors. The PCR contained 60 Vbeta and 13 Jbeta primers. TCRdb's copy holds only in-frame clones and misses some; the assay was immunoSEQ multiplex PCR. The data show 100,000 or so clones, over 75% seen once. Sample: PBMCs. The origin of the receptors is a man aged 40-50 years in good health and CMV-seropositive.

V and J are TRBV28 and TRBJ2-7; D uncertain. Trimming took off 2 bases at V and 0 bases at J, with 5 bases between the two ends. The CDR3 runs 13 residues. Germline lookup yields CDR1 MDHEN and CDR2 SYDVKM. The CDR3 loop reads CASSLASSYEQYF. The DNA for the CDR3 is TGTGCCAGCAGTTTAGCCAGCTCCTACGAGCAGTACTTC.

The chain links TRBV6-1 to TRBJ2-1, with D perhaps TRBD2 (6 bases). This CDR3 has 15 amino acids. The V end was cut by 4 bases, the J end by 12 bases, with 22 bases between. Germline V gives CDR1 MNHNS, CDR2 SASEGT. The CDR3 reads CASSAGTVGQGGQFF. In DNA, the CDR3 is TGTGCCAGCAGTGCTGGGACTGTGGGTCAGGGAGGGCAGTTCTTC.

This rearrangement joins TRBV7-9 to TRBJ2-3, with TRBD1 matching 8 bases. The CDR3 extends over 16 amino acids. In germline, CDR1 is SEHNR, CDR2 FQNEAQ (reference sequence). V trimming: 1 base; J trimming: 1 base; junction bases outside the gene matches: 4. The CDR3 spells CASSLGATGGTDTQYF. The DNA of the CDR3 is TGTGCCAGCAGCTTAGGAGCGACAGGGGGCACAGATACGCAGTATTTT. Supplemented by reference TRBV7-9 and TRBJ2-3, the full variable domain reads DTGVSQNPRHKITKRGQNVTFRCDPISEHNRLYWYRQTLGQGPEFLTYFQNEAQLEKSRLLSDRFSAERPKGSFSTLEIQRTEQGDSAMYLCASSLGATGGTDTQYFGPGTRLTVL.

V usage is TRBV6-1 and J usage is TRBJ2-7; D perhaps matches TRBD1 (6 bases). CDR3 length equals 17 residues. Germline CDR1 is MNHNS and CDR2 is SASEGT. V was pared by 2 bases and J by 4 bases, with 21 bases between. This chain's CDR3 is CASSEYGTSTPPYEQYF. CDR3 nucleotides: TGTGCCAGCAGTGAATACGGGACAAGTACACCTCCTTACGAGCAGTACTTC.

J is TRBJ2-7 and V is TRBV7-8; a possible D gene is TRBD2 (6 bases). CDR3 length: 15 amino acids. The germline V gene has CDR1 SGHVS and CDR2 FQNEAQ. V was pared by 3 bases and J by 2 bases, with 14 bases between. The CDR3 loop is CASSFGGKQTYEQYF. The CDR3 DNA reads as TGTGCCAGCAGCTTTGGAGGGAAACAAACCTACGAGCAGTACTTC.

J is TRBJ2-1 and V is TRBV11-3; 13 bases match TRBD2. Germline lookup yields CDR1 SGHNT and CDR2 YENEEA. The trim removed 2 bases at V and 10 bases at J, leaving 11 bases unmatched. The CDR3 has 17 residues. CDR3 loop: CASSLSTSGGAPVEQFF. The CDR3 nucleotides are TGTGCCAGCAGCTTAAGTACTAGCGGGGGGGCCCCAGTCGAGCAGTTCTTC.

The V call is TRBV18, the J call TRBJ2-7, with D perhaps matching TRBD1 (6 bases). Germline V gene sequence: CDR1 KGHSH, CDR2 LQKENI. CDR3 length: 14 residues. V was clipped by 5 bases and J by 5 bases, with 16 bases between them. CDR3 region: CASSSTGIFDEQYF. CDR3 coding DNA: TGTGCCAGCTCATCTACAGGGATCTTCGACGAGCAGTACTTC.

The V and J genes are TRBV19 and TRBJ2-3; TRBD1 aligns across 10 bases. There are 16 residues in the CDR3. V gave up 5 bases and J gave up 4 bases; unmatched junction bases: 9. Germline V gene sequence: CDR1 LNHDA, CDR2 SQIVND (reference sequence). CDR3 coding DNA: TGTGCCAGTAGTTCAGGAAGACAGGGGGCATCAGATACGCAGTATTTT. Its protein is CASSSGRQGASDTQYF.

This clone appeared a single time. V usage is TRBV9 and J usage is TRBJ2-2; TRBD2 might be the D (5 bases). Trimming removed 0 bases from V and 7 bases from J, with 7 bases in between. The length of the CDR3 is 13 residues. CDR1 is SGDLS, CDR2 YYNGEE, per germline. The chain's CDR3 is CASSVVGDGELFF. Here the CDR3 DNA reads TGTGCCAGCAGCGTAGTCGGGGACGGGGAGCTGTTTTTT.

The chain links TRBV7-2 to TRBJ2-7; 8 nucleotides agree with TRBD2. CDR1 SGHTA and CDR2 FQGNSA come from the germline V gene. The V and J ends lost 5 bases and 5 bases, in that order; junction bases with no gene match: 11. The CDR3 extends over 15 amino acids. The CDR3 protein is CASSPGGARDHEQYF. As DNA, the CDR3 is TGTGCCAGCAGCCCGGGGGGGGCTAGGGACCACGAGCAGTACTTC. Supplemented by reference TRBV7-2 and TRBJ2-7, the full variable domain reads GAGVSQSPSNKVTEKGKDVELRCDPISGHTALYWYRQSLGQGLEFLIYFQGNSAPDKSGLPSDRFSAERTGGSVSTLTIQRTQQEDSAVYLCASSPGGARDHEQYFGPGTRLTVT.

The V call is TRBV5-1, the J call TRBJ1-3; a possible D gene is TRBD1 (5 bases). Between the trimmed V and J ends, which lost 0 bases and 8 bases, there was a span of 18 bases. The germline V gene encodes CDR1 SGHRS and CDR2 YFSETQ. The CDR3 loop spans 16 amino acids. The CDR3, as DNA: TGCGCCAGCAGCTTGGTTGGCAGGGCGAGGTTGGACACCATATATTTT. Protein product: CASSLVGRARLDTIYF. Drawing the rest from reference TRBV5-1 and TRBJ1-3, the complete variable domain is KAGVTQTPRYLIKTRGQQVTLSCSPISGHRSVSWYQQTPGQGLQFLFEYFSETQRNKGNFPGRFSGRQFSNSRSEMNVSTLELGDSALYLCASSLVGRARLDTIYFGEGSWLTVV.

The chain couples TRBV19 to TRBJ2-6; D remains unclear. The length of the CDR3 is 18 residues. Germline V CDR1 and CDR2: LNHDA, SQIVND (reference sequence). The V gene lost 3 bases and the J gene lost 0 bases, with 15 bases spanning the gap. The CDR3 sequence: CASSMAGRQSSGANVLTF. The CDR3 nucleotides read TGTGCCAGTAGTATGGCAGGCAGGCAAAGCTCTGGGGCCAACGTCCTGACTTTC.

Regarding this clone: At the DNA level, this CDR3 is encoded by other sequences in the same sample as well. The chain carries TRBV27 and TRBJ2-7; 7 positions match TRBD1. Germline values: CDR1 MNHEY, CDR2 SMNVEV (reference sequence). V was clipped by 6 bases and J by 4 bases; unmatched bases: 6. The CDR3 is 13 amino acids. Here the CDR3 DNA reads TGTGCCAGCAGAAGGCAGGGGGTTTACGAGCAGTACTTC. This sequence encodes CASRRQGVYEQYF.

The DNA of the CDR3 is TGTGCCAGCAGTTTTTTGGGACAGCAAGAGACCCAGTACTTC. It is translated as CASSFLGQQETQYF. The chain couples TRBV27 to TRBJ2-5, with 7 bases that match TRBD1. The CDR3 has 14 amino acids. Germline trimming cut 3 bases from V and 2 bases from J; bases unmatched to any gene: 3. The germline gives CDR1 MNHEY, CDR2 SMNVEV (reference sequence).

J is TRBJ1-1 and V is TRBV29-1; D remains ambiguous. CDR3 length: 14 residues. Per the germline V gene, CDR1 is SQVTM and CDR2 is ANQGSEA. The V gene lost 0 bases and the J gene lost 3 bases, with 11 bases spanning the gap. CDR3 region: CSVEERPWDTEAFF. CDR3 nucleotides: TGCAGCGTTGAAGAGAGGCCGTGGGACACTGAAGCTTTCTTT.

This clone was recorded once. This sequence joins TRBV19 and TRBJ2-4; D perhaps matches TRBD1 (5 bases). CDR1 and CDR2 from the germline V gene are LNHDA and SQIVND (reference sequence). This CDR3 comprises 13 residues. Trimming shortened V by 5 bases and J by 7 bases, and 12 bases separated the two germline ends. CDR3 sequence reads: CASSASGMNIQYF. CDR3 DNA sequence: TGTGCCAGTAGTGCGTCAGGGATGAACATTCAGTACTTC.

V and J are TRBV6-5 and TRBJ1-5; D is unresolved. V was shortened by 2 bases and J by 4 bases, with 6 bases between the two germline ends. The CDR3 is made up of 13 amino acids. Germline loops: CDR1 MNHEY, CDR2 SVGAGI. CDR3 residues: CASSYRRNQPQHF. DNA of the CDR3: TGTGCCAGCAGTTACCGGAGGAATCAGCCCCAGCATTTT.

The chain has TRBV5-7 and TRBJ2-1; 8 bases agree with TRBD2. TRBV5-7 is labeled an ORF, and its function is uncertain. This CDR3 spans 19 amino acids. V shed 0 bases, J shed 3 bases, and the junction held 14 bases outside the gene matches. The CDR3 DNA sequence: TGTGCCAGCAGCTTGGTCGGGGGGTCGGAGCGGGGGTACTACAATGAGCAGTTCTTC. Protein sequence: CASSLVGGSERGYYNEQFF.

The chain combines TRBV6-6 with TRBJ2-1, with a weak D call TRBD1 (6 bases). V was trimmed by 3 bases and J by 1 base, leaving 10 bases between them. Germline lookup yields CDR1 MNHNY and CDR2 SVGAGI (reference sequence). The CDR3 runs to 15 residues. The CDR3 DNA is TGTGCCAGCAGTTATTTGGGACATTCCTACAATGAGCAGTTCTTC. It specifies CASSYLGHSYNEQFF.

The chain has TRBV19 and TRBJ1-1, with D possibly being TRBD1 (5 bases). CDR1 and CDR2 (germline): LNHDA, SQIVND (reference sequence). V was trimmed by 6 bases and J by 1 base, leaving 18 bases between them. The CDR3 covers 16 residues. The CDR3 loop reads CASRGLVVGENTEAFF. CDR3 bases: TGTGCCAGTAGGGGGTTGGTGGTAGGGGAGAACACTGAAGCTTTCTTT.